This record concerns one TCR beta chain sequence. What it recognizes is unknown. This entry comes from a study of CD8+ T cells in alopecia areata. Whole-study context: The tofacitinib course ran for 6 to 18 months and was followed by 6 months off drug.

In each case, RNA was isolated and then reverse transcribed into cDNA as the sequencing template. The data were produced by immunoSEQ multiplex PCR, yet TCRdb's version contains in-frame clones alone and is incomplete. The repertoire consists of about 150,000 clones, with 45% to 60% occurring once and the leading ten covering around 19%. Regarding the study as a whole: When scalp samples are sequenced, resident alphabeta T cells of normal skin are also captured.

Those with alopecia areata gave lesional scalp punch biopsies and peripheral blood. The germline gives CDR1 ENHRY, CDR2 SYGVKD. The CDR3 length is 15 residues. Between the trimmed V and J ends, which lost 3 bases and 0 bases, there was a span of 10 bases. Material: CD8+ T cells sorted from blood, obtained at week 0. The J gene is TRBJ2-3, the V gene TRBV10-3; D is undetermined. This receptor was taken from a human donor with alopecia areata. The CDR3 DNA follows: TGTGCCATCAGTGATGGCGAATCTAGCACAGATACGCAGTATTTT. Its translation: CAISDGESSTDTQYF.